This T cell receptor (beta chain) was sequenced for a study of blood T cell repertoires in COVID-19. About the study: PBMCs, B-cell-depleted T cells, or T cells provided the cDNA or gDNA that made up the material.

The CDR3 covers 14 residues. CDR1 and CDR2 (germline): SNHLY, FYNNEI. V was clipped by 6 bases and J by 0 bases, with 8 bases between them. In the original analysis: Cell counts per sample came from amplifying reference gene primers. Assay: immunoSEQ multiplex PCR; the TCRdb copy retains only in-frame clones and omits some. That table is the source of V, J and clone size, and D and trimming were worked out from the DNA. The sample yields around 300,000 clones, 70% to 90% seen once. Sample: peripheral blood. The source is a man aged 18 to 30 with active or convalescent COVID-19. The gene calls are TRBV2 and TRBJ1-4, with D possibly TRBD1 on 5 matching bases. The CDR3 nucleotides read TGTGCCAGCAGGCGGGGGTCAACTAATGAAAAACTGTTTTTT. It encodes CASRRGSTNEKLFF.